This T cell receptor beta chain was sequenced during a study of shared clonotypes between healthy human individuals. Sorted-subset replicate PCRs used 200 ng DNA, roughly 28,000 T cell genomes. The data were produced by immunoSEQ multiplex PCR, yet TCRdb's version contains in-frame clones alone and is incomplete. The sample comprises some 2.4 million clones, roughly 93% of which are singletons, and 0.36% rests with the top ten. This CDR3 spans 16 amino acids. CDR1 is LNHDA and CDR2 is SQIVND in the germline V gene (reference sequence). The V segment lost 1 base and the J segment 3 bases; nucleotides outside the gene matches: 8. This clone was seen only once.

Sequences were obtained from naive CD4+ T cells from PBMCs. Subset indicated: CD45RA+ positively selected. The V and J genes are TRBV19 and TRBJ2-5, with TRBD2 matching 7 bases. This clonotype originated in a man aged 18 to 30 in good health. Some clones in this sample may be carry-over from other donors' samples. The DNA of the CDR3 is TGTGCCAGTAGTATAGGGGAGGGGCTAGCAGAAGAGACCCAGTACTTC. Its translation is CASSIGEGLAEETQYF.